This TCR beta chain comes out of a study of blood T cell repertoires in COVID-19. At the level of the study: Both acute and convalescent COVID-19 samples were obtained from the United States, Italy and Spain. T cells, B-cell-depleted T cells, or PBMCs supplied cDNA or gDNA.

In the authors' workflow: It was from reference gene primer amplification that nucleated cell counts were estimated. Using immunoSEQ multiplex PCR, the repertoire was profiled, and TCRdb retains in-frame clones only, with some absent. The V and J calls and clone size come from that table; D and trimming were worked out from the DNA. The sample contains fewer than 200,000 clones, 88% of which appear only once. This clonotype was sampled from a man aged 55 to 69 with acute or convalescent COVID-19. Sequencing was carried out using peripheral blood.

The CDR3 sequence is CASSGQSNYGYTF. In DNA, the CDR3 is TGTGCCAGCAGTGGGCAGTCGAACTATGGCTACACCTTC. The chain links TRBV28 to TRBJ1-2; D ambiguous. This CDR3 has 13 residues. V was clipped by 5 bases and J by 2 bases, with 9 bases between them. In germline, CDR1 is MDHEN, CDR2 SYDVKM.